Each of the 6 T cell receptor beta chains below was sequenced from the same sample in a study of vaccination and CD4 T cells after COVID-19 (dated by TCRdb to between 2021 and 2024). The treatment or condition label for this specimen denotes: approximately 9-day PBMC culture with coronavirus spike peptide pools or control peptides (ViraFEST assay). Their recognized antigens are unknown. Library generation was performed with PCR. Sequencing instrument: Illumina iSeq 100. DNA from cultured CD4+ T cells underwent TCR sequencing with the Oncomine TCR Beta short-read assay at the Johns Hopkins FTIC core. TCRdb passed the public sequencing reads through fastp at Q25 and MiXCR, retaining productive beta sequences. For every CDR3 protein sequence, its rows merge into one entry that carries the most common genes and DNA. This sample is represented by about 20,000 distinct CDR3 sequences; around 80% of them were singletons. Over 15% of the sample comes from the top ten.

Source: CD4+ T cells from blood, cultured in vitro, taken after SARS-CoV-2 vaccination. Receptor source: a human donor who received a COVID-19 vaccine.

This chain connects TRBV2 to TRBJ2-5, with TRBD2 as a possible D gene (6 bases). Germline assignment: CDR1 SNHLY and CDR2 FYNNEI. Deletions cut 8 bases from V and 5 bases from J, with 9 bases between. This CDR3 is 11 amino acids long. Here the CDR3 reads CASRLAETQYF. The CDR3 region has the DNA TGTGCCAGCCGTCTAGCGGAGACCCAGTACTTC.

The chain is built from TRBV24-1 and TRBJ1-5; TRBD1 is a possible D gene (6 bases). Trimming removed 3 bases from V and 8 bases from J, with 13 bases in between. CDR1 is KGHDR, CDR2 SFDVKD, per germline. The CDR3 length is 14 residues. CDR3 DNA: TGTGCCACCAGTGATCCGGCAGGGGTAGAGCCCCAGCATTTT. Amino acid sequence: CATSDPAGVEPQHF.

The chain recombines TRBV7-2 with TRBJ1-2; possibly TRBD1 for D (5 bases). Trimming cost V 5 bases and J 1 base, with 11 bases left between them. Germline CDR1 is SGHTA and CDR2 is FQGNSA. The CDR3 runs 14 residues. CDR3 residues: CASSSDRNNYGYTF. DNA of the CDR3: TGTGCCAGCAGCAGCGACAGAAATAACTATGGCTACACCTTC.

The chain carries TRBV6-1 and TRBJ1-3, with D perhaps matching TRBD1 (5 bases). The CDR3 is 16 amino acids. The V gene lost 1 base and the J gene lost 0 bases, with 10 bases spanning the gap. Per germline, CDR1 MNHNS and CDR2 SASEGT. CDR3 nucleotides: TGTGCCAGCAGTGAAGTATGGGGGAGCTCTGGAAACACCATATATTTT. This gives the protein CASSEVWGSSGNTIYF.

This clonotype was seen a few times. The J gene is TRBJ1-1, the V gene TRBV28; D gene uncertain. CDR3 length equals 13 residues. V was trimmed by 4 bases and J by 0 bases, leaving 6 bases between them. The V gene's germline CDR1 is MDHEN and CDR2 SYDVKM. The CDR3 DNA reads TGTGCCAGCAGTTCGGGAATGAACACTGAAGCTTTCTTT. Amino acids: CASSSGMNTEAFF. The entire variable domain, with the rest obtained from reference TRBV28 and TRBJ1-1, is as follows: DVKVTQSSRYLVKRTGEKVFLECVQDMDHENMFWYRQDPGLGLRLIYFSYDVKMKEKGDIPEGYSVSREKKERFSLILESASTNQTSMYLCASSSGMNTEAFFGQGTRLTVV.

The gene calls are TRBV20-1 and TRBJ2-2; D is undetermined. The CDR3 is made up of 14 amino acids. The germline CDR1 and CDR2 sequences are DFQATT and SNEGSKA (reference sequence). The V end lost 4 bases, the J end lost 5 bases, and 14 bases lay between the germline ends. In DNA, the CDR3 is TGCAGTGCTATGAGGAAGGTGGGGACCGGGGAGCTGTTTTTT. The encoded protein is CSAMRKVGTGELFF.